This T cell receptor (beta chain) was sequenced in a study of post-analysis software for immune sequencing data. Study outcomes and limitations: Elevated frequency relative to controls characterized four to six TRBV segments in patients, TRBV5-6, TRBV5-1 and TRBV20-1 among them.

After removal of 7 bases from V and 3 bases from J, the junction contained 9 bases not matched to a gene. This CDR3 has 15 amino acids. Per the germline V gene, CDR1 is MNHEY and CDR2 is SVGEGT. Unique molecular identifiers were carried by the TCR beta cDNA libraries. TCRdb called the PCR reads again in MiXCR, with one record for every CDR3 protein. The sample records hundreds of thousands of distinct CDR3 sequences, roughly 27% being singletons. This clonotype has more than one count but fewer than ten. What it binds is not known. The sequenced sample was blood. The rearrangement links TRBV6-2 or TRBV6-3 to TRBJ1-5; TRBD1 agrees at 7 bases. This receptor was identified in a girl aged 5 to 17 with multiple sclerosis. The CDR3 coding sequence is TGTGCCAGCATCCCATCCGGGACAGACAATCAGCCCCAGCATTTT. Encoded protein: CASIPSGTDNQPQHF.